One sample yielded the 24 T cell receptor beta chains listed below, sequenced in a study of T cell repertoires in cytomegalovirus infection. Via MiXCR, TCRdb re-called the reads, giving one row per CDR3 protein. The sample has about 740,000 distinct CDR3 sequences; around a third are singletons. Their cognate antigens are unknown. The starting material was cultured PBMCs, obtained from culture after CMV antigen stimulation. The receptors shown here come from a human donor in good health (CMV status not recorded). Some clones in this sample may be carry-over from other donors' samples.

This clonotype was detected only a few times. The chain couples TRBV7-9 to TRBJ1-2; the match to TRBD1 covers 7 bases. CDR1 is SEHNR, CDR2 FQNEAQ, per germline (reference sequence). Trimming took 5 bases from V and 6 from J; bases not matched to a gene: 3. This CDR3 is built from 12 residues. The CDR3 is CASSRGQDGYTF. CDR3 sequence (DNA): TGTGCCAGCAGCCGCGGACAGGATGGCTACACCTTC.

The chain uses TRBV2 and TRBJ2-1, with 10 bases lining up with TRBD2. CDR3 size: 13 residues. The germline CDR1 and CDR2 sequences are SNHLY and FYNNEI. V lost 6 bases to trimming and J lost 8 bases; unmatched junction nucleotides: 4. CDR3 sequence (DNA): TGTGCCAGCAGGACAGCGGGAGGGGATGAGCAGTTCTTC. It specifies CASRTAGGDEQFF.

The CDR3 protein is CASRGLRGGLAGELFF. The CDR3 DNA reads as TGCGCCAGCAGAGGGCTCCGCGGGGGGCTCGCCGGGGAGCTGTTTTTT. The rearrangement joins TRBV10-2 to TRBJ2-2; 8 positions agree with TRBD2. J lost 6 bases, V lost 6 bases, and 12 bases had no gene match. Germline V gene lookup returns CDR1 WSHSY and CDR2 SAAADI. The CDR3 consists of 16 residues.

The chain uses TRBV20-1 and TRBJ1-5, with a possible D match to TRBD1 (6 bases). The CDR3 has 16 amino acids. The ends were cut back, 3 bases at V and 2 bases at J, with 17 bases in the middle. Germline V gene lookup returns CDR1 DFQATT and CDR2 SNEGSKA (reference sequence). The CDR3 DNA reads TGCAGTGCTAGGTCAGGAAGGGGGTTGGGCAATCAGCCCCAGCATTTT. Protein product: CSARSGRGLGNQPQHF.

The chain joins TRBV7-2 to TRBJ2-5; a weak D match, TRBD2 (5 bases). Germline CDR1 SGHTA, CDR2 FQGNSA. The CDR3 has 14 amino acids. The V and J ends lost 0 bases and 3 bases respectively, with 8 bases between them. This chain's CDR3 is CASSLALVEETQYF. Written as DNA, the CDR3 is TGTGCCAGCAGCTTAGCACTAGTCGAAGAGACCCAGTACTTC.

In its sample, this clonotype was seen a few times. The rearrangement joins TRBV27 to TRBJ2-1; D perhaps matches TRBD2 (6 bases). Deletions cut 3 bases from V and 7 bases from J, with 10 bases between. Germline CDR1 is MNHEY and CDR2 is SMNVEV (reference sequence). CDR3 size: 13 residues. The chain's CDR3 is CASSFVEGNEQFF. The CDR3 DNA follows: TGTGCCAGCAGTTTCGTGGAGGGAAATGAGCAGTTCTTC.

This clonotype was observed a single time. The V gene is TRBV6-1, the J gene TRBJ2-1; D not resolved. Germline CDR1 and CDR2: MNHNS and SASEGT. Trimming took 6 bases from V and 10 from J, leaving 16 bases between them. The CDR3 contains 13 residues. CDR3 in DNA: TGTGCCAGCAGCATCCTGGACCGGACCGAGCAGTTCTTC. This translates into CASSILDRTEQFF.

V gene TRBV7-6 combines with J gene TRBJ2-7, with D uncertain. The V and J ends lost 5 bases and 0 bases respectively, with 11 bases between them. Germline V lookup: CDR1 SGHVS, CDR2 FNYEAQ. The CDR3 spans 14 residues. The CDR3 protein is CASSPQSSSYEQYF. CDR3 bases: TGTGCCAGCAGCCCTCAAAGCAGCTCCTACGAGCAGTACTTC.

This clonotype was seen a few times. This chain uses TRBV6-1 with TRBJ1-6, with D perhaps TRBD1 (5 bases). V shed 3 bases and J shed 7 bases, with 16 bases lying between them. CDR1 is MNHNS, CDR2 SASEGT, per germline. The length of the CDR3 is 16 residues. The CDR3 DNA sequence: TGTGCCAGCAGTGATGGCCAGCCGGGGGTAAATTCACCCCTCCACTTT. It specifies CASSDGQPGVNSPLHF.

This clonotype was picked up a small number of times. V usage is TRBV6-1 and J usage is TRBJ1-6, with 7 bases lining up with TRBD1. J gave up 10 bases and V 2 bases, and 5 bases lay outside the gene matches. CDR3 length equals 14 residues. CDR1 and CDR2 from the germline V gene are MNHNS and SASEGT. DNA of the CDR3: TGTGCCAGCAGTGAAACAGGGGCCCAATCACCCCTCCACTTT. Translated, it gives CASSETGAQSPLHF.

This chain links TRBV7-9 with TRBJ1-2; a possible D gene is TRBD1 (6 bases). CDR1 is SEHNR, CDR2 FQNEAQ, per germline (reference sequence). The CDR3 spans 15 residues. Trimming took off 5 bases at V and 4 bases at J, with 17 bases between the two ends. CDR3 amino acids: CASSGRAGVGYGYTF. CDR3 in DNA: TGTGCCAGCAGCGGACGAGCAGGGGTGGGCTATGGCTACACCTTC.

This sequence joins TRBV6-8 and TRBJ2-1, with 7 bases matching TRBD2. CDR3 length: 15 amino acids. The germline V gene has CDR1 MNHGY and CDR2 SAAAGT. Germline trimming cut 7 bases from V and 7 bases from J; bases unmatched to any gene: 13. The DNA for the CDR3 is TGTGCCAGCACCAGAATGGGGCTAGCGGTAAATGAGCAGTTCTTC. This codes for CASTRMGLAVNEQFF.

This clonotype was seen repeatedly, ten times or more. V gene TRBV7-2 combines with J gene TRBJ1-6; a weak D match, TRBD1 (6 bases). This CDR3 has 14 amino acids. The germline V gene has CDR1 SGHTA and CDR2 FQGNSA. Trimming pared 5 bases from V and 8 bases from J, leaving 13 bases between. The CDR3 DNA is TGTGCCAGCAGCCCAACAGGGACCTATTCACCCCTCCACTTT. Translating gives CASSPTGTYSPLHF. Full variable domain (missing parts from reference TRBV7-2 and TRBJ1-6): GAGVSQSPSNKVTEKGKDVELRCDPISGHTALYWYRQSLGQGLEFLIYFQGNSAPDKSGLPSDRFSAERTGGSVSTLTIQRTQQEDSAVYLCASSPTGTYSPLHFGNGTRLTVT.

This chain connects TRBV15 to TRBJ2-5; no clear D. The ends were cut back, 0 bases at V and 0 bases at J, with 8 bases in the middle. The CDR3 covers 15 residues. CDR1 is LNHNV, CDR2 YYDKDF, per germline (reference sequence). The CDR3 sequence is CATSREIGYQETQYF. The DNA of the CDR3 is TGTGCCACCAGCAGAGAGATCGGGTACCAAGAGACCCAGTACTTC.

The rearrangement joins TRBV7-8 to TRBJ1-6; possible D gene TRBD1, 6 bases. CDR3 length equals 15 residues. Trimming left V 5 bases short and J 11 bases short, with 19 bases between. Germline V gives CDR1 SGHVS, CDR2 FQNEAQ. This chain's CDR3 is CASSLSGTPGAPLHF. The CDR3 DNA reads as TGTGCCAGCAGCCTTTCGGGGACACCCGGGGCACCCCTCCACTTT. Complete variable domain (other parts from reference TRBV7-8 and TRBJ1-6): GAGVSQSPRYKVAKRGQDVALRCDPISGHVSLFWYQQALGQGPEFLTYFQNEAQLDKSGLPSDRFFAERPEGSVSTLKIQRTQQEDSAVYLCASSLSGTPGAPLHFGNGTRLTVT.

This clonotype was counted between two and nine times. The junction and the germline gene differ at one end; a read error may be behind it. V and J are TRBV6-5 and TRBJ2-1; 11 nucleotides match TRBD2. The CDR3 is 12 residues long. The V gene's germline CDR1 is MNHEY and CDR2 SVGAGI. CDR3 protein: CATSTSGRVEFF. Here the CDR3 DNA reads TGTGCCACCAGTACTAGCGGGAGAGTGGAGTTCTTC.

This clonotype was seen more than once but under ten times. The chain has TRBV5-4 and TRBJ2-7, with D tentatively TRBD2 (6 bases). The V end lost 4 bases, the J end lost 3 bases, and 14 bases lay between the germline ends. Germline V gives CDR1 SGHNT, CDR2 YYREEE (reference sequence). The length of the CDR3 is 14 residues. Here the CDR3 DNA reads TGTGCCAGCAGCGATCAAACGGGAGACTACGAGCAGTACTTC. Residues: CASSDQTGDYEQYF.

The table lists this clonotype with a few counts. V and J are TRBV12-3 or TRBV12-4 and TRBJ2-1; tentatively, D is TRBD1 (6 bases). Trimming removed 7 bases at V and 10 bases at J, with 20 bases between. This CDR3 has 14 amino acids. The CDR3 protein is CASTLPTGIGEQFF. CDR3 bases: TGTGCCAGCACCCTCCCAACAGGGATAGGAGAGCAGTTCTTC.

This clonotype appeared a few times. The V call is TRBV7-2, the J call TRBJ2-5, with TRBD2 matching over 12 bases. J was trimmed by 5 bases and V by 5 bases; bases with no gene match: 18. The germline gives CDR1 SGHTA, CDR2 FQGNSA. There are 19 residues in the CDR3. This CDR3 is CASSAYGHLTSGGDETQYF. CDR3 in DNA: TGTGCCAGCAGCGCTTATGGGCACCTGACTAGCGGGGGAGATGAGACCCAGTACTTC.

V gene TRBV10-2 combines with J gene TRBJ1-2; D may be TRBD1 (6 bases). Germline lookup yields CDR1 WSHSY and CDR2 SAAADI. The germline V and J ends were trimmed by 2 bases and 8 bases, with 21 bases remaining between them. The CDR3 is 16 residues long. The CDR3 DNA is TGCGCCAGCAGTGAGCCCGTGGGGGGGGCCTCCGGCGGCTACACCTTC. Translated: CASSEPVGGASGGYTF.

The J gene is TRBJ2-7, the V gene TRBV12-3 or TRBV12-4; D is possibly TRBD2 (6 bases). The CDR3 is 16 amino acids. V dropped 4 bases and J dropped 2 bases, with 18 bases sitting between them. The DNA of the CDR3 is TGTGCCAGCAGTTCCCGGTTAAGCGGGCTAACCTACGAGCAGTACTTC. It encodes CASSSRLSGLTYEQYF.

This sequence joins TRBV19 and TRBJ2-2; the D is unclear. V lost 3 bases, J lost 1 base, and 9 bases lay in between. CDR3 size: 15 residues. From germline, CDR1 is LNHDA and CDR2 SQIVND (reference sequence). CDR3 coding DNA: TGTGCCAGTAGTATGGGTACCCAGAACACCGGGGAGCTGTTTTTT. Translated: CASSMGTQNTGELFF.

The gene calls are TRBV7-4 and TRBJ1-6; no clear D. The germline V gene has CDR1 SGHVT and CDR2 SQSDAQ. V dropped 3 bases and J dropped 1 base, with 13 bases sitting between them. The CDR3 has 17 amino acids. The CDR3 DNA follows: TGTGCCAGCAGCTTGGGTGGGGATCGGTCCTATAATTCACCCCTCCACTTT. Translation gives CASSLGGDRSYNSPLHF.

This clonotype has ten or more counts. The chain joins TRBV7-2 to TRBJ2-5, with a weak D call TRBD2 (6 bases). CDR1 SGHTA and CDR2 FQGNSA come from the germline V gene. The CDR3 totals 14 residues. With 5 bases removed from V and 2 bases from J, the gap between germline ends came to 12 bases. CDR3 sequence: CASSQRGLQETQYF. In nucleotides, the CDR3 is TGTGCCAGCAGCCAACGGGGGTTACAAGAGACCCAGTACTTC.